The next 3 T cell receptor beta chains were all read from a single sample in a study of OX40 agonist ivuxolimab in advanced cancers. The method was immunoSEQ multiplex PCR; TCRdb's version includes in-frame clones alone and lacks a portion of them. The sample consists of 57,000 or so clones, about 86% of them appearing once. The material sequenced was CD4+ or CD8+ T cells sorted from blood, taken in a trial of the OX40 agonist ivuxolimab. These receptor sequences come from an adult with an advanced solid tumor such as melanoma, head and neck, liver or kidney cancer.

The CDR3 DNA reads TGTGCCAGCAGCTTACGGACGGAAAGCTCTGGAAACACCATATATTTT. Its protein is CASSLRTESSGNTIYF. V usage is TRBV7-9 and J usage is TRBJ1-3; no clear D. The CDR3 length is 16 residues. The V gene's germline CDR1 is SEHNR and CDR2 FQNEAQ (reference sequence). Trimming shortened V by 2 bases and J by 0 bases, and 11 bases separated the two germline ends.

This chain joins TRBV2 and TRBJ1-1, with D perhaps TRBD1 (5 bases). Germline V lookup: CDR1 SNHLY, CDR2 FYNNEI. V dropped 6 bases and J dropped 1 base, with 9 bases sitting between them. The CDR3 is 13 amino acids. The chain's CDR3 is CASRMTENTEAFF. The CDR3 nucleotides read TGTGCCAGCAGGATGACAGAGAACACTGAAGCTTTCTTT.

As for this clone: Within the sample, other DNA sequences also encode this same CDR3. The chain has TRBV19 and TRBJ2-2; D call uncertain. The ends were cut back, 0 bases at V and 6 bases at J, with 8 bases in the middle. Germline CDR1 reads LNHDA; CDR2 reads SQIVND (reference sequence). The CDR3 totals 14 residues. CDR3 bases: TGTGCCAGTAGTATAGAGGGCCGGGCCGGGGAGCTGTTTTTT. Protein: CASSIEGRAGELFF.